Below, 17 T cell receptor beta chains from the same sample are listed, as sequenced in a study of Ad26.COV2.S vaccination and SARS-CoV-2 variants. The treatment is: roughly 19 received Ad26.COV2.S at low or high dose, single or two shots; 5 received placebo; per-sample allocation not given. Sampling was done on day 63 after the first vaccine or placebo injection. Here immunoSEQ multiplex PCR was the method, and the copy in TCRdb shows in-frame clones only, minus some. The sample has roughly 380,000 clones, around 86% seen once. Sequences were derived from peripheral blood, sampled in a trial of Ad26.COV2.S vaccine versus placebo. The receptors originated from a person aged 18-65 years who received the Ad26.COV2.S COVID-19 vaccine or a placebo.

The chain's CDR3 is CAISSSYNEQFF. The CDR3 DNA reads TGTGCCATATCCAGCTCCTACAATGAGCAGTTCTTC. The chain couples TRBV10-3 to TRBJ2-1; D is uncertain. Trimming took off 9 bases at V and 0 bases at J, with 6 bases between the two ends. The CDR3 totals 12 residues. CDR1 is ENHRY and CDR2 is SYGVKD in the germline V gene.

Remarks on this clone: This same CDR3 is encoded by further DNA sequences in the sample. The chain recombines TRBV7-9 with TRBJ2-1; D is undetermined. Germline lookup yields CDR1 SEHNR and CDR2 FQNEAQ (reference sequence). This CDR3 is 12 amino acids long. V gave up 3 bases and J gave up 4 bases, with 4 bases separating them. In DNA form, the CDR3 reads TGTGCCAGCAGCTTGGGGTACAATGAGCAGTTCTTC. Its protein product is CASSLGYNEQFF. The full variable domain, its missing parts supplied by reference TRBV7-9 and TRBJ2-1, is DTGVSQNPRHKITKRGQNVTFRCDPISEHNRLYWYRQTLGQGPEFLTYFQNEAQLEKSRLLSDRFSAERPKGSFSTLEIQRTEQGDSAMYLCASSLGYNEQFFGPGTRLTVL.

The chain joins TRBV4-1 to TRBJ2-7, with D perhaps matching TRBD2 (6 bases). V lost 6 bases to trimming and J lost 3 bases, with 12 bases between them. Germline V CDR1 and CDR2: MGHRA, YSYEKL. The CDR3 covers 13 residues. CDR3 sequence: CASSLREIYEQYF. The CDR3 bases are TGCGCCAGCAGTCTTCGGGAGATCTACGAGCAGTACTTC.

This rearrangement joins TRBV6-1 to TRBJ1-2, with a weak D call TRBD1 (5 bases). V lost 1 base to trimming and J lost 7 bases, with 10 bases between them. This CDR3 is 13 amino acids long. The germline CDR1 and CDR2 sequences are MNHNS and SASEGT. CDR3 residues: CASSEGGATGYTF. The CDR3 nucleotides read TGTGCCAGCAGTGAAGGTGGGGCAACTGGCTACACCTTC.

The chain carries TRBV7-9 and TRBJ2-1; 8 bases are shared with TRBD2. Germline V gene lookup returns CDR1 SEHNR and CDR2 FQNEAQ (reference sequence). J lost 0 bases, V lost 5 bases, and 9 bases had no gene match. The CDR3 has 17 amino acids. Here the CDR3 DNA reads TGTGCCAGCAGCGGACTGACTAGCGCAAGCTCCTACAATGAGCAGTTCTTC. It translates to CASSGLTSASSYNEQFF.

The chain employs TRBV15 and TRBJ2-3, with 10 bases identical to TRBD2. The germline gives CDR1 LNHNV, CDR2 YYDKDF (reference sequence). The CDR3 consists of 18 residues. The V segment lost 0 bases and the J segment 5 bases; nucleotides outside the gene matches: 11. CDR3 in DNA: TGTGCCACCAGCAGAGATTATATAGCGGGGGGCAGGGGAGATACGCAGTATTTT. Amino acid sequence: CATSRDYIAGGRGDTQYF.

V usage is TRBV15 and J usage is TRBJ1-4, with 10 bases aligning to TRBD1. Germline V CDR1 and CDR2: LNHNV, YYDKDF (reference sequence). Trimming cost V 3 bases and J 6 bases; bases outside gene matches: 7. This CDR3 has 16 amino acids. The CDR3 loop is CATSRSRQGAHEKLFF. The CDR3, as DNA: TGTGCCACCAGCAGGTCCCGACAGGGGGCTCATGAAAAACTGTTTTTT. The full variable domain, completed using reference TRBV15 and TRBJ1-4, is DAMVIQNPRYQVTQFGKPVTLSCSQTLNHNVMYWYQQKSSQAPKLLFHYYDKDFNNEADTPDNFQSRRPNTSFCFLDIRSPGLGDTAMYLCATSRSRQGAHEKLFFGSGTQLSVL.

The rearrangement joins TRBV9 to TRBJ1-3; D is ambiguous. Trimming cost V 6 bases and J 1 base, with 5 bases left between them. Looked up from germline, CDR1 is SGDLS and CDR2 is YYNGEE. The length of the CDR3 is 12 residues. The DNA of the CDR3 is TGTGCCAGCACCGGTTCTGGAAACACCATATATTTT. Translating gives CASTGSGNTIYF. Full variable domain (outside the CDR3, taken from reference TRBV9 and TRBJ1-3): DSGVTQTPKHLITATGQRVTLRCSPRSGDLSVYWYQQSLDQGLQFLIQYYNGEERAKGNILERFSAQQFPDLHSELNLSSLELGDSALYFCASTGSGNTIYFGEGSWLTVV.

The chain joins TRBV9 to TRBJ1-5, with D possibly matching TRBD1 (5 bases). CDR3 size: 16 residues. V was clipped by 3 bases and J by 2 bases, with 15 bases between them. Germline CDR1 SGDLS, CDR2 YYNGEE. The CDR3 loop reads CASSGGDGYGNQPQHF. For the CDR3, the DNA is TGTGCCAGCAGCGGCGGGGACGGATACGGCAATCAGCCCCAGCATTTT. The full variable domain, completed using reference TRBV9 and TRBJ1-5, is DSGVTQTPKHLITATGQRVTLRCSPRSGDLSVYWYQQSLDQGLQFLIQYYNGEERAKGNILERFSAQQFPDLHSELNLSSLELGDSALYFCASSGGDGYGNQPQHFGDGTRLSIL.

The J gene is TRBJ2-7, the V gene TRBV7-8; 7 nucleotides agree with TRBD2. Per germline, CDR1 SGHVS and CDR2 FQNEAQ. J was trimmed by 0 bases and V by 5 bases; bases with no gene match: 13. The CDR3 is made up of 17 amino acids. The CDR3 DNA reads as TGTGCCAGCAGCCACCCCTCAGGCAGCGGGGACTCCTACGAGCAGTACTTC. Translating it yields CASSHPSGSGDSYEQYF.

The chain links TRBV30 to TRBJ1-3; tentatively, D is TRBD1 (5 bases). Germline V lookup: CDR1 GTSNPN, CDR2 SVGIG (reference sequence). This CDR3 has 13 amino acids. The ends were cut back, 5 bases at V and 0 bases at J, with 8 bases in the middle. This CDR3 reads CAWDDSSGNTIYF. The CDR3 DNA is TGTGCCTGGGATGACAGCTCTGGAAACACCATATATTTT.

There are a few counts of this clone. The sample has other DNA sequences that encode this CDR3 too. The chain recombines TRBV4-2 with TRBJ1-2; no definite D call. The CDR3 runs to 13 residues. The V gene lost 0 bases and the J gene lost 8 bases, with 10 bases spanning the gap. The V gene's germline CDR1 is LGHNA and CDR2 YNFKEQ. CDR3 DNA sequence: TGTGCCAGCAGCCAAGATTCCGGGCGGGGCTACACCTTC. It is translated as CASSQDSGRGYTF.

The rearrangement joins TRBV3-1 (or the pseudogene TRBV3-2) to TRBJ2-5, with D hard to call. The ends were cut back, 1 base at V and 5 bases at J, with 8 bases in the middle. The CDR3 length is 13 residues. The germline V gene has CDR1 LGHDT and CDR2 YNNKEL (reference sequence). The CDR3 sequence is CASSQGPGETQYF. The DNA of the CDR3 is TGTGCCAGCAGCCAAGGACCTGGGGAGACCCAGTACTTC.

V usage is TRBV14 and J usage is TRBJ2-6; possible D gene TRBD2, 5 bases. The ends were cut back, 1 base at V and 0 bases at J, with 10 bases in the middle. CDR1 SGHDN and CDR2 FVKESK come from the germline V gene. The CDR3 spans 17 residues. CDR3 region: CASSQGRGSSGANVLTF. In nucleotides, the CDR3 is TGTGCCAGCAGCCAAGGGCGAGGGAGCTCTGGGGCCAACGTCCTGACTTTC.

The rearrangement joins TRBV19 to TRBJ1-2, with a possible D match to TRBD1 (6 bases). Between the trimmed V and J ends, which lost 9 bases and 8 bases, there was a span of 16 bases. The CDR3 spans 12 residues. The germline V gene has CDR1 LNHDA and CDR2 SQIVND (reference sequence). CDR3 bases: TGTGCCAGCAAGACAGGATCGGACGGCTACACCTTC. The encoded protein is CASKTGSDGYTF.

This clone was seen just once. At one end, the junction sequence differs from germline, possibly due to a read error. V gene TRBV7-7 combines with J gene TRBJ2-5, with 9 bases matching TRBD2. Germline CDR1 reads SSHAT; CDR2 reads FNYEAQ (reference sequence). The CDR3 has 17 residues. Here the CDR3 DNA reads TGTGCTAGCAGCTTAAACACGGGCGGGGGGGCCGGAGAGACCCAGTACTTC. It yields the protein CASSLNTGGGAGETQYF.

The chain combines TRBV27 with TRBJ1-4; D is uncertain. The CDR3 has 15 residues. Deletions cut 2 bases from V and 0 bases from J, with 7 bases between. CDR1 is MNHEY and CDR2 is SMNVEV in the germline V gene (reference sequence). CDR3 sequence (DNA): TGTGCCAGCAGTTTAAGCAGTGCAACTAATGAAAAACTGTTTTTT. Its protein is CASSLSSATNEKLFF.